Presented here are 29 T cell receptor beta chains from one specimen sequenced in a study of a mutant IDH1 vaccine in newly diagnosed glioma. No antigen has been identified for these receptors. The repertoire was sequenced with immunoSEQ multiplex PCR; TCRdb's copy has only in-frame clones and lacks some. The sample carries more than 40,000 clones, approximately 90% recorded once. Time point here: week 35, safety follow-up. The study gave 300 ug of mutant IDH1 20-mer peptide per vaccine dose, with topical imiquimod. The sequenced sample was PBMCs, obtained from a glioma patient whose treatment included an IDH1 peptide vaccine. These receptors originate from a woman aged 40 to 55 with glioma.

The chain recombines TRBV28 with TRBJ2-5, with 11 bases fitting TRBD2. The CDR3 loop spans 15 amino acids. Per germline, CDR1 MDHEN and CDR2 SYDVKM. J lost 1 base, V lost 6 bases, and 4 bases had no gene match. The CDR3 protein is CASSQLAGVQETQYF. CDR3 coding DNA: TGTGCCAGCAGCCAACTAGCGGGAGTCCAAGAGACCCAGTACTTC.

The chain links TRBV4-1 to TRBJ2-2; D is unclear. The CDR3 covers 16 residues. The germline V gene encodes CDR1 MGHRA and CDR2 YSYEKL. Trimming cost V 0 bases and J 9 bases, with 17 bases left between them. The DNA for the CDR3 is TGCGCCAGCAGCCAAGAGGATGGCGGCCGTTTCCGGGAGCTGTTTTTT. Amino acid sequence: CASSQEDGGRFRELFF.

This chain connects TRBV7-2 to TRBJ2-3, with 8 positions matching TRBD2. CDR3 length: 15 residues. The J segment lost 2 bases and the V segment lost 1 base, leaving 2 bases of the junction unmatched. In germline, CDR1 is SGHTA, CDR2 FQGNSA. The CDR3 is CASSLGGGFTDTQYF. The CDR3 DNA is TGTGCCAGCAGCTTAGGCGGGGGGTTCACAGATACGCAGTATTTT.

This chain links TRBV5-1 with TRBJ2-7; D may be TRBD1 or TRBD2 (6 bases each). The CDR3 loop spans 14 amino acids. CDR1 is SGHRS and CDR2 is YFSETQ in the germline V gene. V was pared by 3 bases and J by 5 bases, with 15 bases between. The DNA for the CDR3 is TGCGCCAGCAGCTCCGGGAGCAGGGGCGACGAGCAGTACTTC. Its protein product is CASSSGSRGDEQYF.

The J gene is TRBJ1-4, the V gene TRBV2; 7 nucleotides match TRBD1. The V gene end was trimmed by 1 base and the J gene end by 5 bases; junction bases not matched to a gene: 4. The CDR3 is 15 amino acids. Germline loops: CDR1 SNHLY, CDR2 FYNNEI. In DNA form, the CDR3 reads TGTGCCAGCAGTGAAGGGGGGACAGCCAATGAAAAACTGTTTTTT. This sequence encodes CASSEGGTANEKLFF.

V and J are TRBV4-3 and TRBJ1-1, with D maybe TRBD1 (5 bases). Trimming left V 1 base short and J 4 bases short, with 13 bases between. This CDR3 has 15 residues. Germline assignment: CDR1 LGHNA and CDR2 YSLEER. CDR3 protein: CASSQVGTEGTEAFF. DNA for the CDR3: TGCGCCAGCAGCCAAGTTGGGACGGAGGGCACTGAAGCTTTCTTT.

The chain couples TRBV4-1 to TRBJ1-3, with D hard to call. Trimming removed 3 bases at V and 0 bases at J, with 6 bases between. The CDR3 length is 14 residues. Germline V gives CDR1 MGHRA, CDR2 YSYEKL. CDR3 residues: CASSHDISGNTIYF. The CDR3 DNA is TGCGCCAGCAGCCACGACATCTCTGGAAACACCATATATTTT.

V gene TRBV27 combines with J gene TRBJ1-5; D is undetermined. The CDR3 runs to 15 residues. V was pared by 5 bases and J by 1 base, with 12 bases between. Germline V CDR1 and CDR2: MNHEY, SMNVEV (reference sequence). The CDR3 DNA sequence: TGTGCCAGCAGTCCTGGGCAGAGGAGCAATCAGCCCCAGCATTTT. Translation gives CASSPGQRSNQPQHF.

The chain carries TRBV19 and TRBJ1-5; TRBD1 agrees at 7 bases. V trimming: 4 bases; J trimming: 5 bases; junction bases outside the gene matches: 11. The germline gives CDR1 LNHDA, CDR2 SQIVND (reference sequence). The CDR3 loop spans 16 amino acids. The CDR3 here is CASSTPLGQKYQPQHF. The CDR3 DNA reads TGTGCCAGTAGTACCCCCCTGGGACAGAAGTATCAGCCCCAGCATTTT. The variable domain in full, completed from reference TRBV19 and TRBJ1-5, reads DGGITQSPKYLFRKEGQNVTLSCEQNLNHDAMYWYRQDPGQGLRLIYYSQIVNDFQKGDIAEGYSVSREKKESFPLTVTSAQKNPTAFYLCASSTPLGQKYQPQHFGDGTRLSIL.

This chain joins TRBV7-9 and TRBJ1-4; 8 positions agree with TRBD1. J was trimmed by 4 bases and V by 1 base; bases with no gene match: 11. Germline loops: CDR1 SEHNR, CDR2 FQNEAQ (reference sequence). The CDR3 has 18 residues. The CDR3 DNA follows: TGTGCCAGCAGCTTAGGGAGACAGGGGCGAATACTTAATGAAAAACTGTTTTTT. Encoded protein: CASSLGRQGRILNEKLFF.

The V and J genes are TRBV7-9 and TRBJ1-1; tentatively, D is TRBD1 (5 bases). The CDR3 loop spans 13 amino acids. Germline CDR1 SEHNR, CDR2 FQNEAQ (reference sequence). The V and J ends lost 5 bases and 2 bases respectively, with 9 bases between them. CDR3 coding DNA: TGTGCCAGCAGCGCCGGGGGAAACACTGAAGCTTTCTTT. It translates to CASSAGGNTEAFF.

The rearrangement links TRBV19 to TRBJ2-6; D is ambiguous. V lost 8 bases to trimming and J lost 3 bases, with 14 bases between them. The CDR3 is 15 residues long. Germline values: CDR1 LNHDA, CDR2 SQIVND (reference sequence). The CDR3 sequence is CASSTMGFGANVLTF. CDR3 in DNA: TGTGCCAGTTCGACAATGGGGTTTGGGGCCAACGTCCTGACTTTC.

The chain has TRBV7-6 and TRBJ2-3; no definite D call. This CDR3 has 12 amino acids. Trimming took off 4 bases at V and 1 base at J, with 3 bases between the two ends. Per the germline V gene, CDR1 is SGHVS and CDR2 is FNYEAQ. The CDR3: CASSSGTDTQYF. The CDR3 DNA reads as TGTGCCAGCAGCTCAGGCACAGATACGCAGTATTTT.

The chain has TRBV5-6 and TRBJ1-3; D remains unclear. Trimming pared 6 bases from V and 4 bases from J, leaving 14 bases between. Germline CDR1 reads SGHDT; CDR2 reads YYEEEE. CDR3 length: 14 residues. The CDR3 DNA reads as TGTGCCAGCATCCCGTCATCGGGGGGAAACACCATATATTTT. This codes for CASIPSSGGNTIYF.

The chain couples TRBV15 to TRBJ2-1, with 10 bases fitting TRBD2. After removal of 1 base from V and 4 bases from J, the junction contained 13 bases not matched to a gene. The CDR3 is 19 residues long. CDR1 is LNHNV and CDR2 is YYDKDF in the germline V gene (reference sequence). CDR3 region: CATSRVGVAGGLLYNEQFF. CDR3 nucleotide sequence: TGTGCCACCAGCAGAGTGGGAGTAGCGGGAGGACTTCTTTACAATGAGCAGTTCTTC.

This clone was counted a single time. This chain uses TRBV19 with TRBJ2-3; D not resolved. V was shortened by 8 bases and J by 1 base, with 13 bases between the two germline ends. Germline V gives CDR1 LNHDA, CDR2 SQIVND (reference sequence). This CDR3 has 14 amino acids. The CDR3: CASGPGFRTDTQYF. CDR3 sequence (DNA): TGTGCCAGTGGTCCGGGTTTCCGCACAGATACGCAGTATTTT.

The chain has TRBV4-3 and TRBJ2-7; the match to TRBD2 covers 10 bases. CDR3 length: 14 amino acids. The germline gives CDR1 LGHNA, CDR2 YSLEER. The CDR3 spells CAKPGLAEAYEQYF. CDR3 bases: TGCGCAAAGCCCGGACTAGCGGAAGCCTACGAGCAGTACTTC.

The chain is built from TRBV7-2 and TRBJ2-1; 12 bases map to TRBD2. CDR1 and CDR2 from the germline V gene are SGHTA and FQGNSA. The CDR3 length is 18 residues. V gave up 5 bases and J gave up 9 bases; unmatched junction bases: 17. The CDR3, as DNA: TGTGCCAGCAGCGTTCGGACTAGCGGGACCGGGCAGGGGATTGAGCAGTTCTTC. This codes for CASSVRTSGTGQGIEQFF. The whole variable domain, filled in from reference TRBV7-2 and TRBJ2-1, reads GAGVSQSPSNKVTEKGKDVELRCDPISGHTALYWYRQSLGQGLEFLIYFQGNSAPDKSGLPSDRFSAERTGGSVSTLTIQRTQQEDSAVYLCASSVRTSGTGQGIEQFFGPGTRLTVL.

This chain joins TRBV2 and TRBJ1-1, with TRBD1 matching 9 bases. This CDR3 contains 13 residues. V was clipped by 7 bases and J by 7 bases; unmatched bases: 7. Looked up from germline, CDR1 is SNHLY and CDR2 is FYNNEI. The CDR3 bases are TGTGCCAGCACCAACAGGGGGCGGGTTGAAGCTTTCTTT. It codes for CASTNRGRVEAFF. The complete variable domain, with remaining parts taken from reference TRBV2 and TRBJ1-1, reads EPEVTQTPSHQVTQMGQEVILRCVPISNHLYFYWYRQILGQKVEFLVSFYNNEISEKSEIFDDQFSVERPDGSNFTLKIRSTKLEDSAMYFCASTNRGRVEAFFGQGTRLTVV.

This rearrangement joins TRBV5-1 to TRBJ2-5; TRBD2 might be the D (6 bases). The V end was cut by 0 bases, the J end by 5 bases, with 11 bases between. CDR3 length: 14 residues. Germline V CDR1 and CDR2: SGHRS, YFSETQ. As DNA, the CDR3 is TGCGCCAGCAGCTTGGTGCTAGCGTCCGAGACCCAGTACTTC. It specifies CASSLVLASETQYF.

Here the CDR3 reads CASSLGTGTDTQYF. The CDR3 DNA follows: TGTGCCAGCAGCTTGGGGACAGGCACAGATACGCAGTATTTT. The chain uses TRBV5-4 and TRBJ2-3; D is perhaps TRBD1 (6 bases). Between the trimmed V and J ends, which lost 0 bases and 1 base, there was a span of 6 bases. The CDR3 contains 14 residues. The V gene's germline CDR1 is SGHNT and CDR2 YYREEE (reference sequence).

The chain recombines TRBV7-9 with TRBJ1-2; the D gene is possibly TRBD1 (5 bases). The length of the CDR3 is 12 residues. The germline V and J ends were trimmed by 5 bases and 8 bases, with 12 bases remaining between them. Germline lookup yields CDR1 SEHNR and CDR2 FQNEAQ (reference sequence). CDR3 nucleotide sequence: TGTGCCAGCAGCCCATCAGGGCGGGGCTACACCTTC. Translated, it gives CASSPSGRGYTF.

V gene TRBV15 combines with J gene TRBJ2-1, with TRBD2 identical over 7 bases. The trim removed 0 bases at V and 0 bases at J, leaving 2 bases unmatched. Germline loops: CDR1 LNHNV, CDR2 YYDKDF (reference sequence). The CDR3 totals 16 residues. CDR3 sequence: CATSRDRGSSYNEQFF. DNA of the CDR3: TGTGCCACCAGCAGAGATCGCGGGAGCTCCTACAATGAGCAGTTCTTC.

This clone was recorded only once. CDR3 sequence reads: CASSQDTGSNYGYTF. The DNA of the CDR3 is TGCGCCAGCAGCCAAGATACAGGTTCAAACTATGGCTACACCTTC. The chain carries TRBV4-1 and TRBJ1-2; D is possibly TRBD1 (5 bases). The CDR3 contains 15 residues. The germline V gene has CDR1 MGHRA and CDR2 YSYEKL. The ends were cut back, 0 bases at V and 2 bases at J, with 10 bases in the middle.

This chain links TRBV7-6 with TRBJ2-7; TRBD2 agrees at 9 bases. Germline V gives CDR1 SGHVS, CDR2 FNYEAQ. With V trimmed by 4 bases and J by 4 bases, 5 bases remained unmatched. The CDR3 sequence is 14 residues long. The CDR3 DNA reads TGTGCCAGCAGCTCCCAGACTAGCGGTTACGAGCAGTACTTC. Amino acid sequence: CASSSQTSGYEQYF.

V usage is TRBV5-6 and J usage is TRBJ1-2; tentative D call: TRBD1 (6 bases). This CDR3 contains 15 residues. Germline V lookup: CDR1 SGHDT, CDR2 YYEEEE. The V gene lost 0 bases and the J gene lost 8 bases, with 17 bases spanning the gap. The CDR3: CASSLGSVRGGGYTF. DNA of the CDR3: TGTGCCAGCAGCTTGGGCAGTGTCAGGGGAGGGGGCTACACCTTC.

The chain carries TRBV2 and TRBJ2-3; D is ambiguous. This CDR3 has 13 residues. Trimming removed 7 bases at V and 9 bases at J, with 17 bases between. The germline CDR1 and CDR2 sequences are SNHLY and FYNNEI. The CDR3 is CASNGRGSPTQYF. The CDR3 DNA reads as TGTGCCAGCAATGGCCGCGGTAGTCCCACGCAGTATTTT.

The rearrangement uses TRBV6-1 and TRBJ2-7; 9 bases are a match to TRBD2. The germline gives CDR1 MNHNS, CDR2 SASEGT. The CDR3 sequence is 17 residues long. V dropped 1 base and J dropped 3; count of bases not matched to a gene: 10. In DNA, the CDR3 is TGTGCCAGCAGTGAAGTGTCTAGCGGGACAGTTGTCTACGAGCAGTACTTC. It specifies CASSEVSSGTVVYEQYF.

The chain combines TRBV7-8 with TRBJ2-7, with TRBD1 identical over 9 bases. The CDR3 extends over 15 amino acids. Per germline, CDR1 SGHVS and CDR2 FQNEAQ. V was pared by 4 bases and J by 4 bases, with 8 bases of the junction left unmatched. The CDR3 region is CASSSRTGAVYEQYF. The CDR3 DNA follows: TGTGCCAGCAGCTCCCGGACAGGGGCCGTATACGAGCAGTACTTC. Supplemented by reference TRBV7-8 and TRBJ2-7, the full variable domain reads GAGVSQSPRYKVAKRGQDVALRCDPISGHVSLFWYQQALGQGPEFLTYFQNEAQLDKSGLPSDRFFAERPEGSVSTLKIQRTQQEDSAVYLCASSSRTGAVYEQYFGPGTRLTVT.